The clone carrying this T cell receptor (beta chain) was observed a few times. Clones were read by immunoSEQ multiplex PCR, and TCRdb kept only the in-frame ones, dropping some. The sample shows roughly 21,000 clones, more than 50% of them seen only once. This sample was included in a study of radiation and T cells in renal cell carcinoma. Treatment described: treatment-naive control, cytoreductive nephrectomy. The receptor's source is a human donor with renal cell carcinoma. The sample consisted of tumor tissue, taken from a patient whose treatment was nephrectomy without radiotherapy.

In DNA, the CDR3 is TGTGCCTGGAGTACAGGGGACTCACGCTACACCTTC. This translates into CAWSTGDSRYTF. The chain employs TRBV30 and TRBJ1-2, with 7 nucleotides matching TRBD1. V shed 2 bases, J shed 9 bases, and the junction held 6 bases outside the gene matches. CDR1 GTSNPN and CDR2 SVGIG come from the germline V gene (reference sequence). The CDR3 extends over 12 amino acids.